This T cell receptor beta chain is from a study of beta chain features in type 1 diabetes. Whole-study findings and limits: In all four CD4+ subsets, TCRB CDR3 length was significantly, moderately reduced in type 1 diabetes.

Remarks on this clone: The antigen remains undetermined.

The CDR3 runs 19 residues. The J segment lost 2 bases and the V segment lost 0 bases, leaving 12 bases of the junction unmatched. Germline CDR1 reads LNHNV; CDR2 reads YYDKDF (reference sequence). Expressed TCRB transcripts were sequenced, since all the RNA that had been isolated was reverse transcribed. The repertoire was sequenced with immunoSEQ multiplex PCR; TCRdb's copy has only in-frame clones and lacks some. The repertoire holds about 370,000 clones, with over 8.5% as singletons. This rearrangement joins TRBV15 to TRBJ2-5; 10 bases line up with TRBD1. Source material: central memory CD4+ T cells from blood. The clonotype was recovered from a man younger than 40 with type 1 diabetes. The CDR3 nucleotides read TGTGCCACCAGCAGAGATCGGGAAAGAGGGACAGGGGATCAAGAGACCCAGTACTTC. This encodes CATSRDRERGTGDQETQYF.